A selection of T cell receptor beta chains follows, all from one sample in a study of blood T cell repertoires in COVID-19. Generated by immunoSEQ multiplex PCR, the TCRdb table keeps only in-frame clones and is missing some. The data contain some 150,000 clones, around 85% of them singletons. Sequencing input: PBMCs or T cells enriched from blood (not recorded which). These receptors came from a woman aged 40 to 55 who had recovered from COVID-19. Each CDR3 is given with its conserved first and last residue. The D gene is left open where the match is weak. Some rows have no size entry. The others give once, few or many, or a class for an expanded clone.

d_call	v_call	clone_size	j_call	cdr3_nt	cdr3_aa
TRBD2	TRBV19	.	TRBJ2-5	TGTGCCAGTAGTACAATCCTCACTAGCGGCCAAGAGACCCAGTACTTC	CASSTILTSGQETQYF
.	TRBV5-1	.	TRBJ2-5	TGCGCCAGCAGCCCCGGACAGACCGGGTACCAAGAGACCCAGTACTTC	CASSPGQTGYQETQYF
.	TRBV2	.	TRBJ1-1	TGTGCCAGCAGTGACAGGGCGGGGACTGAAGCTTTCTTT	CASSDRAGTEAFF
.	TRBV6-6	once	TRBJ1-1	TGTGCCAGCAGTTACAGACTTGGGGAGGGGGCTTTCTTT	CASSYRLGEGAFF
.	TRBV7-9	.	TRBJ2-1	TGTGCCAGCAGCTCGGAAGGGGCAGAGCAGTTCTTC	CASSSEGAEQFF
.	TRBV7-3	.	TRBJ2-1	TGTGCCAGCAGCTTAAGTACAGGGGGAGGGAATGAGCAGTTCTTC	CASSLSTGGGNEQFF
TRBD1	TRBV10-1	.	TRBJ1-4	TGCGCCAGCACTGGGGGGACAGGGGGATTTCGGGAAAAACTGTTTTTT	CASTGGTGGFREKLFF
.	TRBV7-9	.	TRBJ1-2	TGTGCCAGCAGCCATACTGGGGGGGTTGGCTACACCTTC	CASSHTGGVGYTF
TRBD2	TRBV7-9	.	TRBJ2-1	TGTGCCAGCAGCACACCAACGCGGGACTACCAAGGCGGGGAGCAGTTCTTC	CASSTPTRDYQGGEQFF
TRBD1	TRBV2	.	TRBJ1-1	TGTGCCAGCAGTGCTCCGGGACAGGGGGCTTATGACACTGAAGCTTTCTTT	CASSAPGQGAYDTEAFF
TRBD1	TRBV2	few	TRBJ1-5	TGTGCCAGCAGTGTAGACAGGGGTGGCAATCAGCCCCAGCATTTT	CASSVDRGGNQPQHF
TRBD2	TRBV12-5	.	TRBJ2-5	TGTGCTAGTGGTTCGTATAGCGGGAGAGGGGAGACCCAGTACTTC	CASGSYSGRGETQYF
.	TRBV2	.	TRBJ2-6	TGTGCCAGCAGCCGGGGAAACGTCCTGACTTTC	CASSRGNVLTF
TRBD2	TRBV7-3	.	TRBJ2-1	TGTGCCAGCAGCTCAGGAGCGGGAGGGCGATACAATGAGCAGTTCTTC	CASSSGAGGRYNEQFF
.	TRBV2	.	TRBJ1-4	TGTGCCAGCAGTGCTCGGTTAACTAATGAAAAACTGTTTTTT	CASSARLTNEKLFF
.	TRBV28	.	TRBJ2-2	TGTGCCAGCAGTCACCGGGACAAGAACACCGGGGAGCTGTTTTTT	CASSHRDKNTGELFF
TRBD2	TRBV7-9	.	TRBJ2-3	TGTGCCAGCAGCTTAGCGGTAGCGGGAGCAGATACGCAGTATTTT	CASSLAVAGADTQYF
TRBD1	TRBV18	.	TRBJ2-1	TGTGCCACAACACAGGGGGGAGGCAATGAGCAGTTCTTC	CATTQGGGNEQFF
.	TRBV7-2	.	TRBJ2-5	TGTGCCAGCAACAATGTAGGGGGGACCCAGTACTTC	CASNNVGGTQYF
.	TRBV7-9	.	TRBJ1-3	TGTGCCAGTGGGGGGGCTGGAAACACCATATATTTT	CASGGAGNTIYF
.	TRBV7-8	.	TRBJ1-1	TGTGCCAGCAGCCCGGCTATTAACAGGGATATGCACACTGAAGCTTTCTTT	CASSPAINRDMHTEAFF
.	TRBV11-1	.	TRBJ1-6	TGTGCCAGCAGCTTAGTATCGAATTGGGCGTCTTCGCCCCTCCACTTT	CASSLVSNWASSPLHF